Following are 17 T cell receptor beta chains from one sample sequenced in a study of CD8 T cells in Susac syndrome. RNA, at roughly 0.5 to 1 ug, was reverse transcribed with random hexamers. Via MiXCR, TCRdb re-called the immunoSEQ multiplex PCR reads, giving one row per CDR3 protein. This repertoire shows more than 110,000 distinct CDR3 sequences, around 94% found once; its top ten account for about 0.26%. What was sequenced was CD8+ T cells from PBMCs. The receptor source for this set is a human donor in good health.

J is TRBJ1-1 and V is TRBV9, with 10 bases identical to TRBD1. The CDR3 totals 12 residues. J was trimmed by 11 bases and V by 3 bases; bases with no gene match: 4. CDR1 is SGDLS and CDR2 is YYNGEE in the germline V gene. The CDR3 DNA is TGTGCCAGCAGCGAGTGGACAGGGGGGGCTTTCTTT. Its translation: CASSEWTGGAFF.

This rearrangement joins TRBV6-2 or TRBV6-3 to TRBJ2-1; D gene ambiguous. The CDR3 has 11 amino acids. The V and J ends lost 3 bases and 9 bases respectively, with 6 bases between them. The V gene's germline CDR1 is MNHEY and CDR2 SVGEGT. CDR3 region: CASSYTFEQFF. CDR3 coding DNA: TGTGCCAGCAGTTATACTTTTGAGCAGTTCTTC.

The CDR3 reads CSVRDGLSYEQYF. The CDR3 region has the DNA TGCAGCGTACGGGACGGACTTTCCTACGAGCAGTACTTC. J is TRBJ2-7 and V is TRBV29-1, with D tentatively TRBD1 or TRBD2 (5 bases each). Germline V gene lookup returns CDR1 SQVTM and CDR2 ANQGSEA. This CDR3 spans 13 amino acids. Trimming took off 6 bases at V and 1 base at J, with 13 bases between the two ends.

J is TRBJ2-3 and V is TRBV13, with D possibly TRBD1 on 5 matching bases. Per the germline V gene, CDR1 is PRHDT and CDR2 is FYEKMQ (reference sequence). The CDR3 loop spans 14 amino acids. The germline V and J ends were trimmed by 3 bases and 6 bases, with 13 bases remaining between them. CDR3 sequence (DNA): TGTGCCAGCAGCTTCAACCGAGCAGGGGATACGCAGTATTTT. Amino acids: CASSFNRAGDTQYF.

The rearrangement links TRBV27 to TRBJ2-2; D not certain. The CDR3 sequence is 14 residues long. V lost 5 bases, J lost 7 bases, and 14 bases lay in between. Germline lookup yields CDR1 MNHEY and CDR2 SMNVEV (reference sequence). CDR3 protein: CASSPRSRVGELFF. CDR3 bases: TGTGCCAGCAGTCCCAGAAGTAGGGTCGGGGAGCTGTTTTTT.

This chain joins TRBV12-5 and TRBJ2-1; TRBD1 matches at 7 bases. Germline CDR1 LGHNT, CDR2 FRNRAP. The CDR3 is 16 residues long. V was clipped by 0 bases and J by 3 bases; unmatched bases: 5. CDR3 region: CASGLVQAGGYNEQFF. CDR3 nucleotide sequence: TGTGCTAGTGGTTTGGTACAGGCAGGGGGCTACAATGAGCAGTTCTTC.

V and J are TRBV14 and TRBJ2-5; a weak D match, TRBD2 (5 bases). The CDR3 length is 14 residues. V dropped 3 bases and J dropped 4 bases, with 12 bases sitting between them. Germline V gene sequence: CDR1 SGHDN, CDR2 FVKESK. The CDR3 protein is CASSQSRGLETQYF. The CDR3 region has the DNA TGTGCCAGCAGCCAGAGCCGGGGATTAGAGACCCAGTACTTC.

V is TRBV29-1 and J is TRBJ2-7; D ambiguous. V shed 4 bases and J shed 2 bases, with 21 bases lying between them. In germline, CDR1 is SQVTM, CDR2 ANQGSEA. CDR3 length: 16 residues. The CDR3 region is CSVGINGPLCPYEQYF. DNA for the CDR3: TGCAGCGTTGGGATCAATGGCCCCCTGTGTCCCTACGAGCAGTACTTC.

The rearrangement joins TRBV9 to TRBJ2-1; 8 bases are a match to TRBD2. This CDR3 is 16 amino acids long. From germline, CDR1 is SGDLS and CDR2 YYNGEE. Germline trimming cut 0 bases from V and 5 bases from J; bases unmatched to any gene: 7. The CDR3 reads CASSVGFGGRHNEQFF. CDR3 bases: TGTGCCAGCAGCGTAGGGTTCGGCGGGAGGCACAATGAGCAGTTCTTC.

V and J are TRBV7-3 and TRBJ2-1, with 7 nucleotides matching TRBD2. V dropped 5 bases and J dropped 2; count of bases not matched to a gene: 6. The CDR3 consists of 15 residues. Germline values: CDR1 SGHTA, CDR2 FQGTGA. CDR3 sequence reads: CASSVGTTAYNEQFF. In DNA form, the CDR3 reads TGTGCCAGCAGCGTAGGGACTACTGCCTACAATGAGCAGTTCTTC.

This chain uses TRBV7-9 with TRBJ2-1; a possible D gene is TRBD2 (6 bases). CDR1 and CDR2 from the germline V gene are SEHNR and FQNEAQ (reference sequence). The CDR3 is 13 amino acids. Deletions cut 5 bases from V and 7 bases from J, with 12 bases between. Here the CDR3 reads CASSEAGWNEQFF. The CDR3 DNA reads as TGTGCCAGCAGCGAGGCGGGGTGGAATGAGCAGTTCTTC.

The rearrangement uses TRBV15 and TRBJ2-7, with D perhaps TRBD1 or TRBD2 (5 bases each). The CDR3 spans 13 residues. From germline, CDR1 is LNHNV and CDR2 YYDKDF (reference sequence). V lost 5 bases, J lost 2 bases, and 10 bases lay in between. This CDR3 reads CATSARGAYEQYF. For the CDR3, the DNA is TGTGCCACCAGCGCCCGGGGCGCCTACGAGCAGTACTTC.

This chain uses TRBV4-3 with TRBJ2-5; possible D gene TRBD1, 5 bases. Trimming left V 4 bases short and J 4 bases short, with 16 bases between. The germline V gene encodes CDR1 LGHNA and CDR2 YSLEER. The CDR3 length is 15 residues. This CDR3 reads CASSRDVGVGETQYF. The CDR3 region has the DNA TGCGCCAGCAGCCGCGACGTAGGGGTTGGAGAGACCCAGTACTTC.

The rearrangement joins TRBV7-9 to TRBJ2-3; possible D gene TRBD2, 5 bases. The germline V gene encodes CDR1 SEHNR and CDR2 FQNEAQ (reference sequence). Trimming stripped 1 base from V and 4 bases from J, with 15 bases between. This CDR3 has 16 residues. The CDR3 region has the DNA TGTGCCAGCAGCTTAGAGCCCAGGACTGCTCCAGATACGCAGTATTTT. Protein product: CASSLEPRTAPDTQYF.

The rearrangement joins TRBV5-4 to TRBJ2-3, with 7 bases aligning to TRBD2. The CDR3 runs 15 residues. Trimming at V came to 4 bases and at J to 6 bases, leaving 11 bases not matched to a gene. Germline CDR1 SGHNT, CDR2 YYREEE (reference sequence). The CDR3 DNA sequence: TGTGCCAGCAGCCAGCGGCGGGAGATCACCGATACGCAGTATTTT. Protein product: CASSQRREITDTQYF.

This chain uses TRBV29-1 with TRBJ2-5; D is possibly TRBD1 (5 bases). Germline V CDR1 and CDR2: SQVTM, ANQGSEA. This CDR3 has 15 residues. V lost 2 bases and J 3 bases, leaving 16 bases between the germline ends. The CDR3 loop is CSVESGQLSEETQYF. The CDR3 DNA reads TGCAGCGTTGAATCTGGACAACTATCGGAAGAGACCCAGTACTTC.

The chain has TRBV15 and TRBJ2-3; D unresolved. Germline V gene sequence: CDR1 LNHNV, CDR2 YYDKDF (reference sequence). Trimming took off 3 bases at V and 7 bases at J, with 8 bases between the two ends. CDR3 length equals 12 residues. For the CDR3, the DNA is TGTGCCACCAGCAGGCTACAGTATACGCAGTATTTT. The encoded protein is CATSRLQYTQYF.